Sequencing of this TCR beta chain was carried out in a study of T cells in Graves' hyperthyroidism and ophthalmopathy. Study-level results: A model using 13 V-J features told ophthalmopathy apart from stable hyperthyroidism.

The cohort's ophthalmopathy patients, a group with duration under 3 months, had a Clinical Activity Score of at least 3 and a NOSPECS grade of at least 4. Germline V gives CDR1 SGHNT, CDR2 YENEEA. V was shortened by 1 base and J by 5 bases, with 15 bases between the two germline ends. The CDR3 sequence is 16 residues long. Amplification of TCR beta CDR3 regions was performed using RNA transcripts as template. HTBI primers were used for first-round RT-PCR of the TCR CDR3. TCRdb re-analysed the multiplex PCR reads in MiXCR, keeping a single row per CDR3 protein. In the table there are under 400,000 distinct CDR3 sequences, 15% to 20% of which are singletons. Ten or more counts support this clonotype. Its antigen is as yet unknown.

V gene TRBV11-3 combines with J gene TRBJ1-5; no clear D. What was sequenced was blood. The clonotype was recovered from a woman aged 40 to 50 with Graves' ophthalmopathy. CDR3 bases: TGTGCCAGCAGCTTAGTTGGTAGCTTGGGCGATCAGCCCCAGCATTTT. It is translated as CASSLVGSLGDQPQHF.